This T cell receptor beta chain was sequenced for a study of Graves' ophthalmopathy and Graves' hyperthyroidism (dated by TCRdb to between 2017 and 2018). Regarding the research as a whole: Peripheral blood was collected before any treatment was given, at the time of initial diagnosis. The study used signatures of the TCR beta repertoire to tell Graves' ophthalmopathy apart from Graves' hyperthyroidism and to predict which patients would progress to ophthalmopathy. In total, approximately 130 blood samples were TCR-sequenced: 40 to 45 ophthalmopathy, some 72 hyperthyroidism and approximately 17 hyperthyroidism-to-ophthalmopathy patients. To explore V-J signatures that separate ophthalmopathy from hyperthyroidism, a discovery set of 100 patients was enrolled, consisting of approximately 44 with ophthalmopathy and 55 to 65 with stable hyperthyroidism. An independent validation cohort was composed of around 19 hyperthyroidism patients and around 16 patients who later progressed from hyperthyroidism to ophthalmopathy. T-cell repertoires of thyroid tissue and blood were compared in 5 or 6 hyperthyroidism patients. Following sample collection, hyperthyroidism patients were given methimazole at a starting dose of 30 mg daily, and ophthalmopathy patients were given high-dose intravenous methylprednisolone. The 75 to 100 discovery patients were randomly split 7:3 into training and test sets.

Taken from the germline V gene (reference sequence), the CDR1 and CDR2 loops are LNHDA and SQIVND. V gives up 3 bases and J gives up 3 bases, and the segment between their germline ends measures 6 bases. The CDR3 measures 13 amino acids from cysteine to phenylalanine. Only the CDR3 portion is preserved as DNA: 39 bases, with reading frame beginning at the first base. For repertoire sequencing, TCR beta CDR3 regions were amplified from RNA transcripts. The first round of RT-PCR was done with HTBI primers and the Qiagen OneStep RT-PCR kit, and was followed by a second round of multiplex PCR, then size selection and purification. Libraries were sequenced paired-end with 100 bp reads on an Illumina HiSeq2000. The paper's processing steps were these. SOAPnuke was used for read processing, and reads with adapters, uncalled bases, a mean Phred below 15, or no exact constant-primer or identifier match were discarded. COPE v1.2.5 was used to merge high-quality paired reads. Each unique nucleotide sequence was treated as a clonotype, and MiTCR v1.1 was used to align the clonotypes to the IMGT TRB V, D and J references. Only V-J combinations with frequency above 0.0001 were analysed, covering around 99% of repertoires. A TCR clonal expansion and chaos score per V-J combination was defined as the ratio of F50 clonal expansion to chaos observed in the TCRdist matrix. Features were reduced by Welch's t-statistics and random forest to approximately 12 V-J combinations, which fed a naive Bayes classifier. The Morisita-Horn index was used to measure how similar the thyroid and blood repertoires were. Clones were called with MiXCR by TCRdb after fastp trimmed the public reads at Q25, and only in-frame beta chains were retained. Duplicate CDR3 protein sequences are folded into a single record with the most common DNA and genes. In this record, the V and J calls reflect TCRdb's handling and not the investigators' own analysis. The sample table holds 400,000 to 450,000 distinct CDR3 sequences, of which under 25% were seen once. In total, the top ten clones hold under 3% of the sample.

A patient counted as having stable hyperthyroidism if there was no progression to ophthalmopathy within 18 months of follow-up. Patients with hyperthyroidism were aged 18 to 65 years, had been newly diagnosed, and had a disease duration of less than 2 months. Patients with other autoimmune diseases, uncontrolled infections, pregnancy or lactation were excluded. Diagnosis relied on clinical symptoms, serum thyroxine, TRAb, thyroid ultrasound and orbital computed tomography. Using Ficoll-Paque density gradient centrifugation, PBMCs were isolated from 8.5 to 10 ml of fresh peripheral blood. Total RNA was extracted using Trizol reagent, and RNA quality was checked on an Agilent 2100 Bioanalyzer. The paper as a whole reports these results and caveats: Sample size was not statistically predetermined, and group allocation was not concealed from the investigators. Most expanded thyroid clonotypes with a frequency above 0.001 also appeared in blood, which suggests that blood repertoires may reflect the immune response in the thyroid. The 13-signature model separated ophthalmopathy from stable hyperthyroidism with 87.88% sensitivity and almost 84% specificity in cross-validation, and 80%/75% in the test set. In validation, the model predicted ophthalmopathy progression with about 71% sensitivity and 72% to 80% specificity; roughly 11 predicted patients were CT-confirmed with GO in a median of approximately 6.5 months.

A word on this clonotype: What antigen it recognizes has not been identified. Per-base qualities were not stored, and no clone one base away is much larger.

The chain joins TRBV19 to TRBJ1-5; the D gene cannot be named for sure. Input material: peripheral blood. This receptor was obtained from a woman aged 18-29 years with stable Graves' hyperthyroidism. Donor details come from another sample of the same person, matched by shared clones. The CDR3 has the sequence CASSMGFNQPQHF. The DNA reads TGTGCCAGTAGTATGGGGTTCAATCAGCCCCAGCATTTT.